This T cell receptor beta chain comes out of a study of blood T cell repertoires in COVID-19 (TCRdb year 2020). Study-wide context: Samples covering the acute and convalescent phases of COVID-19 were provided by collaborators in the United States, Italy and Spain. The material from the prospective study consisted of cDNA or gDNA derived from T cells, B-cell-depleted T cells, or PBMCs. The dataset comprised deeply sampled blood TCRbeta repertoires from subjects exposed to, actively infected with, or recovered from COVID-19. A freely available public database, intended as a resource for researchers studying the immune response to SARS-CoV-2, is where the repertoires were released. Samples came from the ongoing ImmuneRACE study (first 160 participants) plus 1,254 subjects from 6 global collaborators. Sample metadata almost always included a de-identified subject ID, COVID-19 status, age in years and sex. HLA class I and class II types, where available, came from metadata supplied by the sample provider rather than from assay-based typing. Beyond this particular receptor, the publication reports: How much clinical and demographic metadata was included differed by source and by participant, and the metadata was provided uncurated.

This clone was detected a few times. The clone's antigen remains unknown. The sample holds no much larger clone one base away, and base qualities are not on file. The same CDR3 also results from other DNA sequences found in this sample. The CDR3 sequence holds 13 residues, the cysteine and phenylalanine included. Only the CDR3 DNA is retained, 39 bases long and in frame from the first base. CDR1 KGHSH and CDR2 LQKENI were looked up in the germline V gene. Trimming at the junction amounts to 1 base on V and 2 bases on J, and the germline ends lie 5 bases apart. TCRbeta CDR3 regions were amplified from genomic DNA by means of the immunoSEQ Assay, a bias-controlled multiplex PCR. Concerning the study's data processing: The number of nucleated cells in each sample was estimated by amplification of reference gene primers within the assay. Sequence reads were collapsed and filtered to measure the absolute abundance of every unique TCRbeta CDR3 rearrangement. For each sample, productive Simpson clonality was calculated as the square root of Simpson's diversity index over productive rearrangements. The table comes from immuneACCESS by way of TCRdb, which keeps in-frame sequences with V and J called. Part of the clones is missing from these tables; in studies checked, under half for an unresolved V gene and the rest for unknown reasons. V and J calls and clone size come straight from that table; D and trimming were deduced from the DNA. Here the sample has about 190,000 clones; around four fifths occur a single time. Of the sample, about 5.1% is held by the ten largest clones.

Whole blood was collected in K2EDTA tubes by collaborating institutions according to the institutions' own protocols. Collaborator samples were shipped for TCRbeta analysis as frozen whole blood, isolated PBMCs, or DNA extracted from either sample type. The sample was peripheral blood. The receptor was isolated from an older woman with active or convalescent COVID-19. This receptor chain uses TRBV18 and TRBJ2-5; the D segment cannot be called with confidence. CDR3 loop: CASSPRRQETQYF. The DNA sequence is as follows: TGTGCCAGCTCACCACGGCGGCAAGAGACCCAGTACTTC.